The rows below give T cell receptor beta chains drawn from one sample of a study of cytomegalovirus exposure and HLA in healthy donors. Here immunoSEQ multiplex PCR was the method, and the copy in TCRdb shows in-frame clones only, minus some. This sample carries some 150,000 clones, around 80% of them seen once, and the ten largest clones take around 2.3%. The specimen sequenced was PBMCs. These receptors were collected from a woman aged 50 to 65 in good health and CMV-seronegative. CDR3s include the opening cysteine and the closing phenylalanine or tryptophan. Fields, in order: CDR3 DNA, CDR3 protein, clone size, J gene, D gene, V gene. A D gene is named only where the DNA matches it firmly. Clone sizes are given selectively: once, few, many, or a class where the clone is expanded.

DNA: TGTGCCAGCAGCTTTCCGGACAGGGGGGCTGAAGCTTTCTTT; CDR3: CASSFPDRGAEAFF; size: -; J: TRBJ1-1; D: TRBD1; V: TRBV7-8
DNA: TGTGCCAGCAGCTCGTCAGGGATGAACACTGAAGCTTTCTTT; CDR3: CASSSSGMNTEAFF; size: few; J: TRBJ1-1; D: -; V: TRBV7-9
DNA: TGTGCCAGCAGTGGAGCGGGAGACACAGATACGCAGTATTTT; CDR3: CASSGAGDTDTQYF; size: -; J: TRBJ2-3; D: TRBD2; V: TRBV6-4
DNA: TGTGCCAGCAGGATGGATCGGACCGGGGGCACTGAAGCTTTCTTT; CDR3: CASRMDRTGGTEAFF; size: few; J: TRBJ1-1; D: -; V: TRBV25-1
DNA: TGCGCCAGCAGCCCAGGGACAGATCGCGCCGAGCAGTACTTC; CDR3: CASSPGTDRAEQYF; size: -; J: TRBJ2-7; D: TRBD1; V: TRBV5-1
DNA: TGTGCCAGCAGCTTAGGGACACTTTATCAGCCCCAGCATTTT; CDR3: CASSLGTLYQPQHF; size: once; J: TRBJ1-5; D: -; V: TRBV7-2
DNA: TGTGCCAGCAGCTTAGGAGAGTATGCCGGGGAGCTGTTTTTT; CDR3: CASSLGEYAGELFF; size: -; J: TRBJ2-2; D: -; V: TRBV11-2
DNA: TGTGCCAGCAGCCTGAGGGAGTTGAACACTGAAGCTTTCTTT; CDR3: CASSLRELNTEAFF; size: -; J: TRBJ1-1; D: -; V: TRBV28
DNA: TGTGCCAGCAGTTTAGTCGGACAGGATACCGGGGAGCTGTTTTTT; CDR3: CASSLVGQDTGELFF; size: -; J: TRBJ2-2; D: TRBD1; V: TRBV28
DNA: TGTGCCAGCAGTGAAAGTTGGCTAGCGGGGGGCACAGATACGCAGTATTTT; CDR3: CASSESWLAGGTDTQYF; size: -; J: TRBJ2-3; D: TRBD2; V: TRBV6-1
DNA: TGTGCCACCAGCAGAGTCCCTTGGACAGTTATTTCCTACGAGCAGTACTTC; CDR3: CATSRVPWTVISYEQYF; size: -; J: TRBJ2-7; D: -; V: TRBV15
DNA: TGTGCCAGCAGCTGGACTGCCAGCTCTGGAAACACCATATATTTT; CDR3: CASSWTASSGNTIYF; size: -; J: TRBJ1-3; D: -; V: TRBV5-6
DNA: TGTGCCAGCAGCTTAGAGCGGGGGGGCCGGTTGGCAGATACGCAGTATTTT; CDR3: CASSLERGGRLADTQYF; size: few; J: TRBJ2-3; D: TRBD2; V: TRBV7-2
DNA: TGTGCCAGTAGTATGGCAGGAGCCAAAAACATTCAGTACTTC; CDR3: CASSMAGAKNIQYF; size: -; J: TRBJ2-4; D: -; V: TRBV19
DNA: TGTGCCAGCAGCAACCCACAGGGGTCCGAGGTGGGGGAGCTGTTTTTT; CDR3: CASSNPQGSEVGELFF; size: -; J: TRBJ2-2; D: TRBD1; V: TRBV7-6
DNA: TGTGCCAGCAAAAGGGGTCACAATACCGGGGAGCTGTTTTTT; CDR3: CASKRGHNTGELFF; size: -; J: TRBJ2-2; D: -; V: TRBV7-2
DNA: TGTGCCAGCAGCGTATCCGACAGGGAGGAAAAACTGTTTTTT; CDR3: CASSVSDREEKLFF; size: few; J: TRBJ1-4; D: TRBD1; V: TRBV9
DNA: TGCAGCGTGGTTGGGGCAGTGGGTAACGAGCAGTACTTC; CDR3: CSVVGAVGNEQYF; size: -; J: TRBJ2-7; D: -; V: TRBV29-1
DNA: TGTGCCATCAGTGGGACTAGCGGGAGCGAGGGTGAGCAGTTCTTC; CDR3: CAISGTSGSEGEQFF; size: few; J: TRBJ2-1; D: TRBD2; V: TRBV10-3
DNA: TGTGCCAGTAGCCATCGAGGGGGAAGAGGAACTGAAGCTTTCTTT; CDR3: CASSHRGGRGTEAFF; size: -; J: TRBJ1-1; D: -; V: TRBV19
DNA: TGTGCCAGCAGCGTGACGACAGGCAATGAGCAGTTCTTC; CDR3: CASSVTTGNEQFF; size: few; J: TRBJ2-1; D: -; V: TRBV9
DNA: TGTGCCATCAGTGATGGCAGGGCAGAGACCCAGTACTTC; CDR3: CAISDGRAETQYF; size: -; J: TRBJ2-5; D: -; V: TRBV10-3
DNA: TGTGCCATCAGTGGTCAGGGAGGGACTAATGAAAAACTGTTTTTT; CDR3: CAISGQGGTNEKLFF; size: -; J: TRBJ1-4; D: -; V: TRBV10-3
DNA: TGTGCCAGCAGTACTAGACAAGCAGATACGCAGTATTTT; CDR3: CASSTRQADTQYF; size: few; J: TRBJ2-3; D: -; V: TRBV28